This entry concerns a single T cell receptor beta chain. With V trimmed by 7 bases and J by 2 bases, 8 bases remained unmatched. This CDR3 comprises 15 residues. CDR1 and CDR2 (germline): LNHDA, SQIVND (reference sequence). Produced via immunoSEQ multiplex PCR; TCRdb's table is partial and in-frame only. The data hold approximately 200,000 clones, with approximately 79% observed a single time. The sample is drawn from a study of blood T cell repertoires in COVID-19. Study at large: Samples taken during acute and convalescent COVID-19 were collected in the United States, Italy and Spain.

The sample was peripheral blood. The gene calls are TRBV19 and TRBJ1-2; 9 bases fit TRBD1. The sequence was collected from a human donor in a cohort sampled during active COVID-19. The CDR3 sequence is CASTPGQGENYGYTF. CDR3 bases: TGTGCCAGTACCCCGGGACAGGGAGAGAACTATGGCTACACCTTC.